These 21 T cell receptor beta chains originate from one sample sequenced in a study of T cells in Graves' hyperthyroidism and ophthalmopathy. The CDR3 regions of TCR beta were amplified from RNA transcripts. In the first-round RT-PCR of the TCR CDR3, the HTBI primer set was used. Using its own MiXCR run on the multiplex PCR reads, TCRdb lists one record per CDR3 protein. Among around 530,000 distinct CDR3 sequences, about 15% were seen once, and the ten largest hold approximately 15%. Sequencing input: blood. The receptors were gathered from a woman aged 18-29 years with Graves' ophthalmopathy.

This clonotype turned up a few times. The chain links TRBV5-1 to TRBJ2-1; TRBD2 might be the D (6 bases). The CDR3 length is 16 residues. V was pared by 1 base and J by 6 bases, with 17 bases between. Germline V gene lookup returns CDR1 SGHRS and CDR2 YFSETQ. The CDR3: CASSLSLSGLSNEQFF. In DNA, the CDR3 is TGCGCCAGCAGCTTGAGTCTTAGCGGACTATCCAATGAGCAGTTCTTC.

This clonotype occurred many times. The chain recombines TRBV7-2 with TRBJ2-3; TRBD2 matches 9 bases. Germline lookup yields CDR1 SGHTA and CDR2 FQGNSA. Trimming took 1 base from V and 1 from J; bases not matched to a gene: 9. The CDR3 runs to 18 residues. The CDR3 region has the DNA TGTGCCAGCAGCTTAGAAATCGCGGGAGGGCTCGGCACAGATACGCAGTATTTT. This codes for CASSLEIAGGLGTDTQYF.

V is TRBV5-1 and J is TRBJ2-5, with TRBD1 matching over 9 bases. Trimming removed 3 bases from V and 4 bases from J; junction bases left unmatched: 7. CDR3 length equals 15 residues. CDR1 and CDR2 from the germline V gene are SGHRS and YFSETQ. The CDR3 DNA reads TGCGCCAGCAGCTGGTGGGACAGGGAGCGAGAGACCCAGTACTTC. Its protein is CASSWWDRERETQYF.

This clonotype showed up many times. The rearrangement joins TRBV12-3 or TRBV12-4 to TRBJ1-1; D uncertain. Between the trimmed V and J ends, which lost 7 bases and 0 bases, there was a span of 12 bases. The CDR3 has 14 residues. The CDR3 nucleotides read TGTGCCAGCAAGACCGGTCTGCTGAACACTGAAGCTTTCTTT. Translation gives CASKTGLLNTEAFF.

J is TRBJ2-3 and V is TRBV6-1; maybe TRBD2 (6 bases). The CDR3 has 14 amino acids. Looked up from germline, CDR1 is MNHNS and CDR2 is SASEGT. V was shortened by 6 bases and J by 6 bases, with 16 bases between the two germline ends. CDR3 nucleotide sequence: TGTGCCAGCAGGGGAGGAAACGGCCCCGATACGCAGTATTTT. Amino acids: CASRGGNGPDTQYF.

In nucleotides, the CDR3 is TGTGCCAGCTCACCTGAACCGCAGGGTAGTGGCTACACCTTC. Its protein is CASSPEPQGSGYTF. The chain links TRBV18 to TRBJ1-2, with D perhaps TRBD1 (5 bases). CDR1 is KGHSH, CDR2 LQKENI, per germline. The V gene lost 3 bases and the J gene lost 7 bases, with 15 bases spanning the gap. The CDR3 runs 14 residues.

This clonotype was recorded many times. The CDR3 DNA is TGTGCCAGCAGCCCCCCGGGACTAGCTCATGGAGATACGCAGTATTTT. It codes for CASSPPGLAHGDTQYF. The rearrangement links TRBV9 to TRBJ2-3; 9 bases align to TRBD2. From germline, CDR1 is SGDLS and CDR2 YYNGEE. V gave up 4 bases and J gave up 5 bases; unmatched junction bases: 11. CDR3 size: 16 residues.

Points on this clonotype: A much larger clone differs from this one at a single base, so this may be a read error. The V gene is TRBV7-2, the J gene TRBJ1-1; 8 bases line up with TRBD1. Germline-derived CDR1 and CDR2 are SGHTA and FQGNSA. Losses at the gene ends were 4 bases for V and 0 bases for J; bases not matched to a gene: 4. The CDR3 covers 15 residues. The CDR3 spells CASSSRTGLNTEAFF. The CDR3 DNA is TGTGCCAGCAGCTCCAGGACAGGGTTGAACACTGAAGCTTTCTTT.

The sample holds a few counts of this clonotype. The chain carries TRBV20-1 and TRBJ1-2; D ambiguous. Per the germline V gene, CDR1 is DFQATT and CDR2 is SNEGSKA (reference sequence). This CDR3 is 13 amino acids long. Trimming cost V 3 bases and J 5 bases, with 13 bases left between them. In DNA form, the CDR3 reads TGCAGTGCTAGCAGACTGGATCCGTATGGCTACACCTTC. Its protein is CSASRLDPYGYTF.

This clonotype has a count of ten or more. The chain joins TRBV6-4 to TRBJ2-1; 12 bases fit TRBD2. The V gene end was trimmed by 3 bases and the J gene end by 3 bases; junction bases not matched to a gene: 0. CDR1 is MRHNA and CDR2 is SNTAGT in the germline V gene. This CDR3 has 15 amino acids. The chain's CDR3 is CASSETSGSYNEQFF. The CDR3 DNA reads TGTGCCAGCAGTGAGACTAGCGGGAGCTACAATGAGCAGTTCTTC.

The chain uses TRBV5-1 and TRBJ2-6; TRBD2 might be the D (6 bases). CDR3 length: 16 amino acids. Trimming removed 1 base from V and 4 bases from J, with 12 bases in between. CDR1 is SGHRS, CDR2 YFSETQ, per germline. The CDR3, as DNA: TGCGCCAGCAGCTTGACCGCGGGGACCGGGGCCAACGTCCTGACTTTC. Its translation is CASSLTAGTGANVLTF.

This clonotype was observed many times. The chain combines TRBV11-2 with TRBJ1-1, with 8 nucleotides matching TRBD1. Germline V CDR1 and CDR2: SGHAT, FQNNGV. V lost 5 bases, J lost 6 bases, and 5 bases stayed unmatched. The CDR3 has 13 residues. In DNA, the CDR3 is TGTGCCAGCAGCGCCGACAGGGGTGCTGAAGCTTTCTTT. Translating gives CASSADRGAEAFF. The variable domain in full, completed from reference TRBV11-2 and TRBJ1-1, reads EAGVAQSPRYKIIEKRQSVAFWCNPISGHATLYWYQQILGQGPKLLIQFQNNGVVDDSQLPKDRFSAERLKGVDSTLKIQPAKLEDSAVYLCASSADRGAEAFFGQGTRLTVV.

CDR3 in amino acids: CASNAGDSYYEQYF. The CDR3 bases are TGTGCCAGCAACGCCGGGGACAGCTACTACGAGCAGTACTTC. The chain links TRBV9 to TRBJ2-7; TRBD1 aligns across 7 bases. This CDR3 spans 14 amino acids. Germline V gene lookup returns CDR1 SGDLS and CDR2 YYNGEE. Trimming took 6 bases from V and 3 from J; bases not matched to a gene: 9. Based on the CDR3 plus reference TRBV9 and TRBJ2-7, the full variable domain is DSGVTQTPKHLITATGQRVTLRCSPRSGDLSVYWYQQSLDQGLQFLIQYYNGEERAKGNILERFSAQQFPDLHSELNLSSLELGDSALYFCASNAGDSYYEQYFGPGTRLTVT.

At least ten counts were recorded for this clonotype. The chain links TRBV10-3 to TRBJ2-2, with a possible D match to TRBD1 (6 bases). CDR1 and CDR2 (germline): ENHRY, SYGVKD. The ends were cut back, 2 bases at V and 5 bases at J, with 15 bases in the middle. This CDR3 has 16 amino acids. The CDR3 region is CAISEGGRPGTGELFF. CDR3 DNA: TGTGCCATCAGTGAGGGGGGCCGACCGGGAACCGGGGAGCTGTTTTTT.

The count of this clonotype is one. A much larger clone differs by one base, so this may be a read error. The chain combines TRBV27 with TRBJ1-1, with D uncertain. Germline CDR1 is MNHEY and CDR2 is SMNVEV (reference sequence). The CDR3 is 17 amino acids. V was trimmed by 6 bases and J by 4 bases, leaving 24 bases between them. The CDR3: CASSPETGRGFSTEAFF. The CDR3 nucleotides read TGTGCCAGCAGCCCCGAAACCGGACGGGGTTTTAGCACTGAAGCTTTCTTT.

The V and J genes are TRBV10-2 and TRBJ1-4; TRBD1 is a possible D gene (5 bases). The CDR3 is 14 amino acids. V dropped 2 bases and J dropped 6 bases, with 10 bases sitting between them. Germline CDR1 WSHSY, CDR2 SAAADI. CDR3 loop: CASSEQGGHEKLFF. The CDR3 DNA follows: TGCGCCAGCAGTGAGCAGGGTGGCCATGAAAAACTGTTTTTT.

Worth noting for this clonotype: At one boundary the junction diverges from the germline segment, which might be a read error. The rearrangement joins TRBV5-8 to TRBJ2-7, with D uncertain. Germline loops: CDR1 SGHTS, CDR2 YDEGEE. This CDR3 is 15 amino acids long. This chain's CDR3 is CASSRESRSSYGQYF. CDR3 coding DNA: TGTGCCAGCAGCCGCGAAAGCAGGAGCTCCTACGGGCAGTACTTC.

This clonotype was picked up a small number of times. This chain joins TRBV29-1 and TRBJ2-7; D not certain. Germline CDR1 and CDR2: SQVTM and ANQGSEA. This CDR3 has 11 amino acids. V shed 4 bases and J shed 6 bases, with 10 bases lying between them. This CDR3 reads CSVGGSAEQYF. The CDR3 DNA reads TGCAGCGTTGGAGGATCCGCCGAGCAGTACTTC.

This clonotype has a handful of counts. The rearrangement uses TRBV28 and TRBJ2-1; 8 nucleotides match TRBD2. The CDR3 spans 16 residues. V lost 6 bases, J lost 6 bases, and 13 bases stayed unmatched. CDR1 is MDHEN, CDR2 SYDVKM, per germline. The CDR3 sequence: CASRPPLREALNEQFF. The CDR3 DNA reads TGTGCCAGCAGACCCCCTCTGCGGGAGGCCCTCAATGAGCAGTTCTTC.

This clonotype was picked up a small number of times. The V and J genes are TRBV5-6 and TRBJ2-5; a weak D match, TRBD2 (5 bases). Germline V gene lookup returns CDR1 SGHDT and CDR2 YYEEEE. Trimming cost V 2 bases and J 5 bases, with 13 bases left between them. The CDR3 has 14 residues. The CDR3 loop is CASSLGPGGETQYF. DNA for the CDR3: TGTGCCAGCAGCTTAGGACCCGGCGGGGAGACCCAGTACTTC.

The chain has TRBV5-1 and TRBJ2-2; D is possibly TRBD2 (5 bases). From germline, CDR1 is SGHRS and CDR2 YFSETQ. Deletions cut 3 bases from V and 3 bases from J, with 9 bases between. The CDR3 spans 14 residues. As DNA, the CDR3 is TGCGCCAGCAGCTATGGACTGGACACCGGGGAGCTGTTTTTT. This translates into CASSYGLDTGELFF.